This TCR beta chain appears in the sequencing data of a study of regulatory T cells in long-lasting Graves disease. This clonotype appeared once. The time point here: newly diagnosed GD, antithyroid drugs for less than 3 months. Generation of the TCR library employed RNA extracted from PBMCs. Building of the TCR beta libraries involved iRepertoire HTBI primers and Arm-PCR of CDR3 regions. Original processing methods: Identification across samples found approximately 67 TRBV and 12 to 15 TRBJ segments. TCRdb used MiXCR to reprocess the multiplex PCR reads, holding one entry per CDR3 protein. The V and J calls were determined by TCRdb, not by the authors. Of about 530,000 distinct CDR3 sequences listed, 15% to 20% are singletons. The same sample was also studied in work on T cells in Graves' hyperthyroidism and ophthalmopathy. That source reports: The study used the HTBI primer set for a first-round RT-PCR of the TCR CDR3.

The specimen comprised peripheral blood mononuclear cells (PBMCs), sampled at new diagnosis, from a patient treated with antithyroid drugs. The clonotype comes from a woman aged 35-60 years with Graves disease.

CDR3 in amino acids: CASSYSGGANQETQYF. CDR3 DNA sequence: TGTGCCAGCAGTTACTCGGGCGGGGCAAACCAAGAGACCCAGTACTTC. V usage is TRBV6-5 and J usage is TRBJ2-5; tentative D call: TRBD2 (6 bases). The CDR3 has 16 residues. Germline CDR1 and CDR2: MNHEY and SVGAGI. V was clipped by 0 bases and J by 0 bases, with 11 bases between them.